These T cell receptor beta chains were read from a single sample in a study of shared clonotypes between healthy human individuals. Sequencing used immunoSEQ multiplex PCR; TCRdb keeps in-frame clones, though not all of them. The data hold about 230,000 clones, with about 65% observed a single time. The sample taken for sequencing was memory CD4+ T cells sorted from blood. Every receptor here comes from a man aged 30 to 39 in good health. Both conserved end residues are part of each CDR3. The D gene is left open where the match is weak. Expanded clones get a size class; other rows say once, few or many, or leave the size out.

d_gene	v_gene	j_gene	abundance	CDR3nt	CDR3aa
NA	TRBV2	TRBJ2-1	many	TGTGCCAGCAGTCTAAACACCTACAATGAGCAGTTCTTC	CASSLNTYNEQFF
TRBD1	TRBV5-1	TRBJ1-4	NA	TGCGCCAGCAGCCTTACCGGGACAGGGATCGAATCGGATGAAAAACTGTTTTTT	CASSLTGTGIESDEKLFF
NA	TRBV10-2	TRBJ2-7	once	TGCGCCAGCAGTGAGTCAAGGGCTAGCTCCGAGCAGTACTTC	CASSESRASSEQYF
NA	TRBV6-1	TRBJ1-2	NA	TGTGCCAGCAGTGAAGAGGGCCCTCCCTATGGCTACACCTTC	CASSEEGPPYGYTF
NA	TRBV5-1	TRBJ2-1	NA	TGCGCCAGCAGCTTGATCAGTAGACGGGACAATGAGCAGTTCTTC	CASSLISRRDNEQFF
NA	TRBV5-1	TRBJ1-1	NA	TGCGCCAGCAGCTCTTCCCTAAGGACAGCCCAGAACACTGAAGCTTTCTTT	CASSSSLRTAQNTEAFF
NA	TRBV28	TRBJ1-3	NA	TGTGCCAGCAGTGTTCGGACAGTCTCTGGAAACACCATATATTTT	CASSVRTVSGNTIYF
NA	TRBV28	TRBJ1-2	NA	TGTGCCAGCAGTTCGACAATCTACTACACCTTC	CASSSTIYYTF
NA	TRBV7-2	TRBJ2-2	NA	TGTGCCAGCCAAATCCACCGCGGGGGCGCCGGGGAGCTGTTTTTT	CASQIHRGGAGELFF
NA	TRBV5-1	TRBJ2-1	NA	TGCGCCAGCAGCTTGGGGGGGCGCTACAATGAGCAGTTCTTC	CASSLGGRYNEQFF
NA	TRBV7-2	TRBJ2-5	few	TGTGCCAGCAGCCTACGAATGGGGGAGACCCAGTACTTC	CASSLRMGETQYF
NA	TRBV7-3	TRBJ2-7	NA	TGTGCCAGCAGCTTAGTGGGGACACGCAATGGCGAGCAGTACTTC	CASSLVGTRNGEQYF
TRBD2	TRBV19	TRBJ2-7	NA	TGTGCCAGTAGTCAGCGGGACTTAGGCTACGAGCAGTACTTC	CASSQRDLGYEQYF
NA	TRBV28	TRBJ2-1	NA	TGTGCCAGCAGTACGGTAGGGCGGTGGTACAATGAGCAGTTCTTC	CASSTVGRWYNEQFF
NA	TRBV18	TRBJ2-7	NA	TGTGCCAGCTCACCGCTACCGGGGCCTAAGTCCTCCTACGAGCAGTACTTC	CASSPLPGPKSSYEQYF
NA	TRBV12-2	TRBJ2-7	NA	TGTGCAAGTCGCTTATCGTGGGGTGCAGTCTACGAGCAGTACTTC	CASRLSWGAVYEQYF